This TCR beta chain originates from a study of blood T cell repertoires in COVID-19. J lost 3 bases, V lost 1 base, and 12 bases had no gene match. Germline lookup yields CDR1 LNHDA and CDR2 SQIVND (reference sequence). This CDR3 is 18 amino acids long. Assay used: immunoSEQ multiplex PCR; TCRdb lists only in-frame clones, some missing. The sample carries under 300,000 clones, roughly 88% recorded once. What was sequenced was PBMCs or T cells enriched from blood (not recorded which). The receptor was isolated from a young woman who had recovered from COVID-19. This chain joins TRBV19 and TRBJ2-7, with 10 bases that match TRBD2. CDR3 residues: CASSIAELLAGADYEQYF. DNA of the CDR3: TGTGCCAGTAGTATAGCAGAACTGCTAGCGGGGGCAGACTACGAGCAGTACTTC.